This T cell receptor beta chain was captured by sequencing in a study of regulatory T cells in long-lasting Graves disease. Germline loops: CDR1 SGHDT, CDR2 YYEEEE. Trimming left V 4 bases short and J 2 bases short, with 8 bases between. CDR3 size: 13 residues. Time point described: newly diagnosed GD, antithyroid drugs for less than 3 months. PBMC RNA served as the TCR library source. For TCR beta, libraries came from iRepertoire HTBI primers and Arm-PCR of CDR3 regions. TCRdb called the multiplex PCR reads again in MiXCR, with one record for every CDR3 protein. The sample consists of 360,000 or so distinct CDR3 sequences, about a sixth of them appearing once. The same sample was also used in a study of T cells in Graves' hyperthyroidism and ophthalmopathy. As that report states: Most thyroid clonotypes expanded above 0.001 appeared in blood too. In the analysis, a 13 V-J model separated ophthalmopathy from stable hyperthyroidism.

The sample was peripheral blood mononuclear cells (PBMCs), taken at new diagnosis, from a patient treated with antithyroid drugs. The clonotype was recovered from a woman between 18 and 29 years old with Graves disease. The rearrangement joins TRBV5-6 to TRBJ2-3; D call uncertain. The CDR3 nucleotides are TGTGCCAGCAGCCCCTATTTCACAGATACGCAGTATTTT. Encoded protein: CASSPYFTDTQYF. The full variable domain, its missing parts supplied by reference TRBV5-6 and TRBJ2-3, is DAGVTQSPTHLIKTRGQQVTLRCSPKSGHDTVSWYQQALGQGPQFIFQYYEEEERQRGNFPDRFSGHQFPNYSSELNVNALLLGDSALYLCASSPYFTDTQYFGPGTRLTVL.